The present T cell receptor (beta chain) was sequenced within a study of OX40 agonist ivuxolimab in advanced cancers. The V end lost 5 bases, the J end lost 2 bases, and 12 bases lay between the germline ends. The length of the CDR3 is 14 residues. From germline, CDR1 is SEHNR and CDR2 FQNEAQ (reference sequence). Method: immunoSEQ multiplex PCR; TCRdb's copy keeps in-frame clones and lacks some. The data hold about 28,000 clones, with about 82% observed a single time. The rearrangement links TRBV7-9 to TRBJ2-5; D could derive from TRBD1 or TRBD2 (5 bases each). The input for sequencing was CD4+ or CD8+ T cells sorted from blood, taken in a trial of the OX40 agonist ivuxolimab. This receptor was obtained from an adult with an advanced solid tumor such as melanoma, head and neck, liver or kidney cancer. The CDR3 DNA is TGTGCCAGCAGCCTTCGGGGCAATCAAGAGACCCAGTACTTC. Protein sequence: CASSLRGNQETQYF.